These T cell receptor beta chains were read from a single sample in a study of T cell responses to AZD1222 COVID-19 vaccine. TCRdb keeps only in-frame clones here, not all; method: immunoSEQ multiplex PCR. In the table there are roughly 180,000 clones, 80% to 95% of which are singletons. Sequencing was performed on peripheral blood, taken 28 days after the second AZD1222 dose. Receptors were obtained from an adult who received the AZD1222 COVID-19 vaccine. CDR3s include the opening cysteine and the closing phenylalanine or tryptophan. D genes are given only for firm matches. Expanded clones are given a class, and other clones once, few, many or no size at all.

D	size	J	V	CDR3	DNA
TRBD1	-	TRBJ2-7	TRBV2	CARRTGNSGEQYF	TGTGCCAGACGGACAGGGAATAGCGGCGAGCAGTACTTC
TRBD1	-	TRBJ1-4	TRBV4-1	CASSQGGDSLNEKLFF	TGCGCCAGCAGCCAGGGTGGGGACAGCCTTAATGAAAAACTGTTTTTT
TRBD2	-	TRBJ2-5	TRBV6-2/TRBV6-3	CASSYSWRGEQETQYF	TGTGCCAGCAGTTACTCATGGCGGGGGGAACAAGAGACCCAGTACTTC
-	-	TRBJ2-7	TRBV19	CASSMGDSLYEQYF	TGTGCCAGTAGTATGGGTGACAGTTTATACGAGCAGTACTTC
TRBD1	-	TRBJ2-1	TRBV7-3	CASADRGWVNNEQFF	TGTGCCAGCGCGGACAGGGGTTGGGTAAACAATGAGCAGTTCTTC
-	-	TRBJ2-1	TRBV5-1	CASSAGYEQFF	TGCGCCAGCAGCGCCGGCTATGAGCAGTTCTTC
-	few	TRBJ2-1	TRBV5-4	CASSLGGASYNEQFF	TGTGCCAGCAGCTTGGGCGGAGCTTCCTACAATGAGCAGTTCTTC
-	-	TRBJ2-3	TRBV9	CASSILSTDTQYF	TGTGCCAGCAGCATCTTAAGCACAGATACGCAGTATTTT
-	-	TRBJ2-2	TRBV7-2	CASSSGGGGELFF	TGTGCCAGCAGCTCAGGCGGAGGCGGGGAGCTGTTTTTT
TRBD1	-	TRBJ1-5	TRBV4-1	CASSQWDRMGNQPQHF	TGCGCCAGCAGCCAATGGGACAGGATGGGCAATCAGCCCCAGCATTTT
TRBD2	-	TRBJ2-7	TRBV5-1	CASSLVGGGPLLSEQYF	TGCGCCAGCAGCTTGGTCGGGGGAGGGCCTCTCTTAAGCGAGCAGTACTTC
-	-	TRBJ1-1	TRBV7-9	CASSPLAEAFF	TGTGCCAGCAGCCCACTGGCTGAAGCTTTCTTT
-	-	TRBJ2-5	TRBV23-1	CASSQFKGIQETQYF	TGCGCCAGCAGTCAATTCAAGGGGATACAAGAGACCCAGTACTTC
-	-	TRBJ1-1	TRBV19	CASSTVGAEAFF	TGTGCCAGTAGTACAGTGGGCGCTGAAGCTTTCTTT
TRBD2	-	TRBJ2-3	TRBV6-6	CATTTSGGYSTDTQYF	TGTGCCACCACTACTAGCGGGGGATATAGCACAGATACGCAGTATTTT
-	-	TRBJ2-7	TRBV6-5	CASTRQESSYEQYF	TGTGCCAGCACCAGACAGGAGAGCTCCTACGAGCAGTACTTC
TRBD2	-	TRBJ2-7	TRBV11-2	CASSLVPGGDYEQYF	TGTGCCAGCAGCTTAGTTCCGGGGGGAGACTACGAGCAGTACTTC
-	-	TRBJ2-1	TRBV10-2	CASSDTSGNWGNEQFF	TGCGCCAGCAGTGATACCTCAGGGAATTGGGGCAATGAGCAGTTCTTC
-	-	TRBJ1-3	TRBV9	CASSVAGGNTIYF	TGTGCCAGCAGCGTAGCCGGCGGAAACACCATATATTTT
-	-	TRBJ1-3	TRBV6-5	CASIRGVGNTIYF	TGTGCCAGTATCAGGGGTGTTGGAAACACCATATATTTT
-	-	TRBJ1-5	TRBV6-5	CALAGGNLQPQHF	TGTGCTCTTGCGGGGGGGAATCTACAGCCCCAGCATTTT
TRBD1	-	TRBJ1-2	TRBV19	CASSGQGWNGYTF	TGTGCCAGTAGTGGACAGGGATGGAATGGCTACACCTTC
TRBD1	-	TRBJ1-1	TRBV28	CASSFDRVVAFF	TGTGCCAGCAGTTTTGACAGGGTCGTAGCTTTCTTT
TRBD2	once	TRBJ2-1	TRBV13	CASSLETGGGNEQFF	TGTGCCAGCAGCCTAGAGACGGGAGGGGGCAATGAGCAGTTCTTC
TRBD1	-	TRBJ1-2	TRBV27	CASSPQYRGREGYTF	TGTGCCAGCAGTCCGCAATACAGGGGGCGAGAAGGCTACACCTTC
-	-	TRBJ2-4	TRBV7-2	CASSFSRSGSGKNIQYF	TGTGCCAGCAGCTTTAGTAGGTCGGGGTCCGGGAAAAACATTCAGTACTTC
-	-	TRBJ1-2	TRBV6-2/TRBV6-3	CASSYRPHGYTF	TGTGCCAGCAGTTACAGACCCCACGGCTACACCTTC
-	-	TRBJ2-7	TRBV11-2	CASSYPGTISTPLYEQYF	TGTGCCAGCAGCTACCCCGGGACCATCTCCACCCCCTTATACGAGCAGTACTTC
-	-	TRBJ1-6	TRBV13	CASRSWASSYNSPLHF	TGTGCCAGCAGGAGTTGGGCTAGCTCCTATAATTCACCCCTCCACTTT
-	-	TRBJ1-2	TRBV7-8	CASSLAPGIPDYGYTF	TGTGCCAGCAGCTTAGCGCCAGGGATTCCAGACTATGGCTACACCTTC
TRBD2	-	TRBJ2-1	TRBV11-3	CASSASLAGGENEQFF	TGTGCCAGCAGCGCCTCACTAGCGGGGGGAGAAAATGAGCAGTTCTTC
-	-	TRBJ2-5	TRBV27	CATKITWDSGSGRTQYF	TGTGCCACCAAAATCACTTGGGATAGCGGATCCGGTCGGACCCAGTACTTC
TRBD2	-	TRBJ2-2	TRBV3-1/TRBV3-2	CASASGGAGTGELFF	TGTGCCTCGGCTAGCGGGGGGGCCGGAACCGGGGAGCTGTTTTTT
TRBD2	-	TRBJ2-3	TRBV10-3	CAIMAASGGSSTDTQYF	TGTGCCATCATGGCAGCTAGCGGGGGATCTAGCACAGATACGCAGTATTTT
TRBD1	-	TRBJ1-4	TRBV30	CAWSTWTGGHEKLFF	TGTGCCTGGAGTACGTGGACAGGGGGCCATGAAAAACTGTTTTTT
-	-	TRBJ1-5	TRBV5-6	CASRRSYSNQPQHF	TGTGCCAGCAGAAGGTCCTATAGCAATCAGCCCCAGCATTTT
-	-	TRBJ2-3	TRBV7-9	CASSVRGGPGDTQYF	TGTGCCAGCAGCGTCAGGGGGGGGCCGGGAGATACGCAGTATTTT
TRBD1	few	TRBJ1-5	TRBV5-5	CASSIGQGVNQPQHF	TGTGCCAGCAGCATCGGACAGGGGGTCAATCAGCCCCAGCATTTT
-	-	TRBJ2-5	TRBV5-1	CASSLGGNRPRETQYF	TGCGCCAGCAGCTTGGGGGGCAACAGACCTCGGGAGACCCAGTACTTC
TRBD2	-	TRBJ2-1	TRBV19	CASTRMPGGLAGHNEQFF	TGTGCCAGTACCAGGATGCCCGGGGGACTAGCGGGACACAATGAGCAGTTCTTC
-	-	TRBJ1-4	TRBV25-1	CASRPSPTNEKLFF	TGTGCCAGCAGACCCTCCCCAACTAATGAAAAACTGTTTTTT
-	-	TRBJ1-2	TRBV5-5	CASSPTPVPGYTF	TGTGCCAGCAGCCCCACACCGGTCCCTGGCTACACCTTC
-	-	TRBJ2-7	TRBV7-9	CATTGGPYEQYF	TGTGCCACAACGGGGGGCCCCTACGAGCAGTACTTC
-	-	TRBJ2-1	TRBV14	CASSQRNEQFF	TGTGCCAGCAGCCAACGCAATGAGCAGTTCTTC
-	-	TRBJ1-1	TRBV2	CASNPTGGTEAFF	TGTGCCAGCAACCCGACTGGGGGGACTGAAGCTTTCTTT
-	-	TRBJ1-6	TRBV28	CASSSGENYNSPLHF	TGTGCCAGCAGTTCGGGGGAGAACTATAATTCACCCCTCCACTTT
-	-	TRBJ1-6	TRBV7-6	CASSLQSSYNSPLHF	TGTGCCAGCAGCTTACAGAGCTCCTATAATTCACCCCTCCACTTT
-	once	TRBJ1-1	TRBV3-1/TRBV3-2	CASSQGNRAIAYTEAFF	TGTGCCAGCAGCCAAGGAAACAGGGCCATAGCGTACACTGAAGCTTTCTTT
-	-	TRBJ1-3	TRBV9	CASSVDSSSGNTIYF	TGTGCCAGCAGCGTAGACAGTTCCTCTGGAAACACCATATATTTT
-	-	TRBJ1-5	TRBV4-1	CASSQDWSPGRPTRNQPQHF	TGCGCCAGCAGCCAAGATTGGAGCCCTGGCAGGCCCACCCGCAATCAGCCCCAGCATTTT
TRBD1	-	TRBJ2-7	TRBV10-3	CAISTVPGQGATPYF	TGTGCCATCAGTACGGTACCGGGACAGGGGGCCACTCCGTACTTC
TRBD2	-	TRBJ2-4	TRBV28	CASSAQVAGEKNIQYF	TGTGCCAGCAGTGCCCAGGTAGCGGGGGAAAAAAACATTCAGTACTTC
TRBD2	-	TRBJ2-7	TRBV6-1	CASSEGTSGTAPYEQYF	TGTGCCAGCAGTGAAGGGACTAGCGGTACAGCTCCCTACGAGCAGTACTTC
TRBD2	few	TRBJ2-7	TRBV18	CASSPSGGPSGEQYF	TGTGCCAGCTCACCTAGCGGGGGCCCTTCGGGCGAGCAGTACTTC
TRBD1	-	TRBJ2-7	TRBV6-5	CASGAGTGIIHEQYF	TGTGCCAGCGGAGCCGGGACAGGGATTATCCACGAGCAGTACTTC
TRBD2	-	TRBJ2-1	TRBV11-3	CASSKGLAGDDEQFF	TGTGCCAGCAGCAAAGGACTAGCGGGAGACGATGAGCAGTTCTTC
-	-	TRBJ1-2	TRBV7-8	CASSPRVGGGSYGYTF	TGTGCCAGCAGCCCTAGGGTAGGAGGGGGTAGCTATGGCTACACCTTC
-	-	TRBJ1-3	TRBV5-6	CASSLVAGPSGNTIYF	TGTGCCAGCAGCTTGGTGGCAGGCCCCTCTGGAAACACCATATATTTT
TRBD1	-	TRBJ1-1	TRBV7-8	CASSLTGDTEAFF	TGTGCCAGCAGCTTGACAGGGGATACTGAAGCTTTCTTT